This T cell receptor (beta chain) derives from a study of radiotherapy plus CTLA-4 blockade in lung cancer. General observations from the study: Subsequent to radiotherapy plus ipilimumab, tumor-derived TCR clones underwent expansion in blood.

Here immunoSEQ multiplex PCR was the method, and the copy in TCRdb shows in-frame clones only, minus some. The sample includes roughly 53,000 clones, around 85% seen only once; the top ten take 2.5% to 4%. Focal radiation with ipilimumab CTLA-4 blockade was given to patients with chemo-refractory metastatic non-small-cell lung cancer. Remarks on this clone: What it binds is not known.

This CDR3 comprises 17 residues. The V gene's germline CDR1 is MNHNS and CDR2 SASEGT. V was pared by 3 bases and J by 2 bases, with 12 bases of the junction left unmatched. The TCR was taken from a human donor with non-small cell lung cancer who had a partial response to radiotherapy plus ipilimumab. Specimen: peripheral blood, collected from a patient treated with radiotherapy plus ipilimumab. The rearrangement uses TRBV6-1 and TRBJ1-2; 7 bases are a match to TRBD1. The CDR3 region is CASSDRAGGLGNYGYTF. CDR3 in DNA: TGTGCCAGCAGTGATCGGGCAGGGGGACTTGGGAACTATGGCTACACCTTC.